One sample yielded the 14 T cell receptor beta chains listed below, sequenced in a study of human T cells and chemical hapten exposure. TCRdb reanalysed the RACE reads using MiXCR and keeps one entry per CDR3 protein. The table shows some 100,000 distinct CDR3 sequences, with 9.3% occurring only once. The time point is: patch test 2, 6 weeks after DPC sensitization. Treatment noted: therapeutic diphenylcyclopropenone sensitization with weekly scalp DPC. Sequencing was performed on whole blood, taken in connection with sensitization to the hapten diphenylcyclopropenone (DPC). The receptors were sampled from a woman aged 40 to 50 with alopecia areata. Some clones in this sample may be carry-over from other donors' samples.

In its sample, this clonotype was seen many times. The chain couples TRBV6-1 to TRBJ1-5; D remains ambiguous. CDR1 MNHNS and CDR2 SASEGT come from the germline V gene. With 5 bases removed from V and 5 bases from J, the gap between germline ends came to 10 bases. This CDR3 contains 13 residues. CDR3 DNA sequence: TGTGCCAGCAGTTTTAGCGAAGATCAGCCCCAGCATTTT. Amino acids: CASSFSEDQPQHF.

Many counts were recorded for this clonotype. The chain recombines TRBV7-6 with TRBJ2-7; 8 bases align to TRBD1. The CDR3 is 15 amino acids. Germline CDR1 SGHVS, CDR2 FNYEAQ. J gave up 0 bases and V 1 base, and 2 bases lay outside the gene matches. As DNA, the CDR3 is TGTGCCAGCAGCTTAGGGACAGGGACCTCCTACGAGCAGTACTTC. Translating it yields CASSLGTGTSYEQYF.

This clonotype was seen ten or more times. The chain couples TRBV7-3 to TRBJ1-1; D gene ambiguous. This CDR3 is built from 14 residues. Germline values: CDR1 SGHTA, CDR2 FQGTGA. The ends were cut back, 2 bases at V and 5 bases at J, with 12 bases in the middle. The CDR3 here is CASSLYAGGTEAFF. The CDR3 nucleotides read TGTGCCAGCAGCTTATACGCAGGCGGGACTGAAGCTTTCTTT. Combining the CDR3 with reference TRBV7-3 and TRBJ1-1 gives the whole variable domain GAGVSQTPSNKVTEKGKYVELRCDPISGHTALYWYRQSLGQGPEFLIYFQGTGAADDSGLPNDRFFAVRPEGSVSTLKIQRTERGDSAVYLCASSLYAGGTEAFFGQGTRLTVV.

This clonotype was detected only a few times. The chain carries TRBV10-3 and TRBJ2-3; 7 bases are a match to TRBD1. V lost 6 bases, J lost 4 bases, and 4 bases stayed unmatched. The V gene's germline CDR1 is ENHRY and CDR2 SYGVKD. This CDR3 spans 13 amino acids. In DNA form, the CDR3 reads TGTGCCATCAGCACAGGGGCTGCAGATACGCAGTATTTT. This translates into CAISTGAADTQYF.

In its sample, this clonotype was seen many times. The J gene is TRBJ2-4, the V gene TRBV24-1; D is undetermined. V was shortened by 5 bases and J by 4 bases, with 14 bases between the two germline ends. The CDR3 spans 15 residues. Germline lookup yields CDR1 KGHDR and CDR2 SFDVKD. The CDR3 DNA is TGTGCCACCAGTGGCAGTTCGGACGGGAAAAACATTCAGTACTTC. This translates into CATSGSSDGKNIQYF.

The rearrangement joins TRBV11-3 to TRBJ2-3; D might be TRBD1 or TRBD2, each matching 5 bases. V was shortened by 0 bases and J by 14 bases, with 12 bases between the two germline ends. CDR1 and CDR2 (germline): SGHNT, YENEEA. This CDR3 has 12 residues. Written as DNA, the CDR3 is TGTGCCAGCAGCTTAGATAGGGGAGAGCTGTATTTT. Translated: CASSLDRGELYF.

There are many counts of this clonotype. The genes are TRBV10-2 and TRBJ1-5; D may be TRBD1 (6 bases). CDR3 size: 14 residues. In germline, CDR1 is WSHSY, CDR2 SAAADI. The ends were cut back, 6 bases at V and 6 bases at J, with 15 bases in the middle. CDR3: CASRPRGGGQPQHF. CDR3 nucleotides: TGCGCCAGCAGACCCAGGGGAGGGGGTCAGCCCCAGCATTTT.

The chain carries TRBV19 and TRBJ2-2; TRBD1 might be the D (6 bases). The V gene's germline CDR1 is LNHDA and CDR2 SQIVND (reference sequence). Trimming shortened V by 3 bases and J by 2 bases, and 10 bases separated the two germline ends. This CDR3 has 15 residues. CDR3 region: CASSIGTLNTGELFF. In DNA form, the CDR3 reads TGTGCCAGTAGTATCGGGACACTCAACACCGGGGAGCTGTTTTTT.

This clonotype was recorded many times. The CDR3 nucleotides read TGTGCCAGCAGTCTCCGACCCGGGACAGGGGGCTTCAATGAGCAGTTCTTC. This sequence encodes CASSLRPGTGGFNEQFF. J is TRBJ2-1 and V is TRBV27, with 12 bases lining up with TRBD1. With V trimmed by 5 bases and J by 6 bases, 11 bases remained unmatched. Per the germline V gene, CDR1 is MNHEY and CDR2 is SMNVEV (reference sequence). The CDR3 is 17 amino acids.

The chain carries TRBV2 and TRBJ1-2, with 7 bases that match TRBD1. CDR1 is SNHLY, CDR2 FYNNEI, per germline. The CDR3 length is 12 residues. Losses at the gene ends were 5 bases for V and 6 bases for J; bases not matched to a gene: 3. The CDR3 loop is CASSPGTDGYTF. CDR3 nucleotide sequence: TGTGCCAGCAGTCCCGGGACAGATGGCTACACCTTC.

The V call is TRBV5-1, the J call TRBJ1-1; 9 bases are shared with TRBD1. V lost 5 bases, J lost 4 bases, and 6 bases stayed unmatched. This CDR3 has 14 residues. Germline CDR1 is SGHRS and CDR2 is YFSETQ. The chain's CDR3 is CASRQQGAGTEAFF. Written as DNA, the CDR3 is TGCGCCAGCAGACAACAGGGGGCCGGCACTGAAGCTTTCTTT.

The CDR3 loop is CASSYSEAGNTIYF. The CDR3 DNA is TGTGCCAGCAGTTACTCGGAGGCGGGAAACACCATATATTTT. The V gene is TRBV6-5, the J gene TRBJ1-3; no reliable D call. The ends were cut back, 0 bases at V and 4 bases at J, with 7 bases in the middle. Per germline, CDR1 MNHEY and CDR2 SVGAGI. The CDR3 is 14 amino acids.

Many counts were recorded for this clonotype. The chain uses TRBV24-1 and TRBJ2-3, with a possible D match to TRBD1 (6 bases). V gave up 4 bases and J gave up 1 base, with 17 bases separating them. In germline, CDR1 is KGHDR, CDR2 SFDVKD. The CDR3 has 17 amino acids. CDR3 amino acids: CATSEPGQRKGTDTQYF. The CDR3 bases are TGTGCCACCAGTGAACCGGGACAAAGAAAGGGCACAGATACGCAGTATTTT.

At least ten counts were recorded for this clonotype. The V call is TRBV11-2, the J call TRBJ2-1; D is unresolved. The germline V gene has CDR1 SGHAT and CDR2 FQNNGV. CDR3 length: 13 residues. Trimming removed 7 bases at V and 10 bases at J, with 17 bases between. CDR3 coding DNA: TGTGCCAGCACCGGGCAGTCTGAGGTAGAGCAGTTCTTC. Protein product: CASTGQSEVEQFF.